This TCR beta chain was sequenced for a study of blood T cell repertoires in COVID-19. Study details: The samples span acute and convalescent COVID-19 from the United States, Italy and Spain. T cells, B-cell-depleted T cells, or PBMCs provided the cDNA or gDNA that served as material.

Per the germline V gene, CDR1 is LNHDA and CDR2 is SQIVND (reference sequence). The trim removed 3 bases at V and 12 bases at J, leaving 15 bases unmatched. This CDR3 is built from 15 residues. Participants came from some 23 US areas, aged about 18 to 89 years. Participants' own reports of clinical history determined their cohort assignment. Only in-frame clones appear in the TCRdb table, and some are missing; sequencing was by immunoSEQ multiplex PCR. The sample records around 250,000 clones, 90% to 95% being singletons. Sequenced sample: PBMCs or T cells enriched from blood (not recorded which). This rearrangement joins TRBV19 to TRBJ2-7, with 9 nucleotides matching TRBD2. The receptor comes from a human donor in a cohort exposed to, infected with or recovered from COVID-19 (not recorded which). The donor label of this sample is uncertain. The CDR3 region has the DNA TGTGCCAGTAGTATTGGCTCCCCCGGGACTAGCAGGAGGTACTTC. Its translation is CASSIGSPGTSRRYF.